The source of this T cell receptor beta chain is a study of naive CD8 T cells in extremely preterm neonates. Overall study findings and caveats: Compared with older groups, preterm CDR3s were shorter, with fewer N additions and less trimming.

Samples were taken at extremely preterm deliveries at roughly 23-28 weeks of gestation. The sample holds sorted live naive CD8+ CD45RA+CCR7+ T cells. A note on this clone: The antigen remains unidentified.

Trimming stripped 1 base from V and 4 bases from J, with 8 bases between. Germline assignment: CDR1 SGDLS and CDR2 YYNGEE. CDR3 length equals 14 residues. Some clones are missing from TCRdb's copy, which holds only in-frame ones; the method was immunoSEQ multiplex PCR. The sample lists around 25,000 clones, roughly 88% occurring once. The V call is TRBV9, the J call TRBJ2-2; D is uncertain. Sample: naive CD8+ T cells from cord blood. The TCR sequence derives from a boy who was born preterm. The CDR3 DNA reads TGTGCCAGCAGCGTATATGGCGTCACCGGGGAGCTGTTTTTT. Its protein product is CASSVYGVTGELFF.